Sequencing of this T cell receptor beta chain was carried out in a study of T cells after yellow fever vaccination. The wider study: Researchers used SMART-Seq v4 Ultra Low Input to prepare fractions that had low cell numbers.

This clonotype was observed a few times. Its cognate antigen is unknown. In germline, CDR1 is SGHTA, CDR2 FQGTGA. Trimming stripped 1 base from V and 0 bases from J, with 8 bases between. This CDR3 is built from 15 residues. Study results and caveats: Some clonotypes, a small share, were shared between CD4 and CD8 compartments. Weaker overall, the secondary response nonetheless peaked faster (day 5 versus 15).

5'RACE template switching produced TCR cDNA carrying a universal primer site and UMIs. TCRdb re-called the 5' RACE reads with MiXCR, one entry per CDR3 protein. This sample carries about 220,000 distinct CDR3 sequences, approximately 3% of them seen once, and the ten largest clones take 3.2%. The chain joins TRBV7-3 to TRBJ2-3; possible D gene TRBD1, 5 bases. This specimen was CD4+ T cells sorted from PBMCs, taken 10 days after the yellow fever booster vaccination. The source of this sequence is a man aged 18 to 30 who received the YFV17D yellow fever vaccine. The CDR3 loop is CASSLIGESTDTQYF. DNA for the CDR3: TGTGCCAGCAGCTTAATAGGGGAAAGCACAGATACGCAGTATTTT. The full variable domain, its missing parts supplied by reference TRBV7-3 and TRBJ2-3, is GAGVSQTPSNKVTEKGKYVELRCDPISGHTALYWYRQSLGQGPEFLIYFQGTGAADDSGLPNDRFFAVRPEGSVSTLKIQRTERGDSAVYLCASSLIGESTDTQYFGPGTRLTVL.